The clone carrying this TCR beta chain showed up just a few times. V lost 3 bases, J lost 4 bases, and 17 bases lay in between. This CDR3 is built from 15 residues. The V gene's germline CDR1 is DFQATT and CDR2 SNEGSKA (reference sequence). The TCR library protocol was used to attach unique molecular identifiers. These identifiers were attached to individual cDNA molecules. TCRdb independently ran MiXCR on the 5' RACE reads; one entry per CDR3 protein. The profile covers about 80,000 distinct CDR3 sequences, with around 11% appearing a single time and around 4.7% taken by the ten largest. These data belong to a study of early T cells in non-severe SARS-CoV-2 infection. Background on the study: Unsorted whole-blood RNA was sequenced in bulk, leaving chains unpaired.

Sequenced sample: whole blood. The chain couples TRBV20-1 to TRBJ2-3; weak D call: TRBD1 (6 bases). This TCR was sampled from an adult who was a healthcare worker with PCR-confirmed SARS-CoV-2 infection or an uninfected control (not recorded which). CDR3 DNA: TGCAGTGCTAGCTGGGGGCGGTTGGTCTCAGATACGCAGTATTTT. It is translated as CSASWGRLVSDTQYF.